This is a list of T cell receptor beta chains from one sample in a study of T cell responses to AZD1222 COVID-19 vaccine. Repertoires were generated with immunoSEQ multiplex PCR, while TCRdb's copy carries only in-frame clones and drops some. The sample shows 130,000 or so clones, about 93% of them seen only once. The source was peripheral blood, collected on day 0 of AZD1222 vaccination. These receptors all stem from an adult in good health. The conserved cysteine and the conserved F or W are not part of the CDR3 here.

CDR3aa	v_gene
ASSDRKRATNEKLF	TRBV6-1
ASSLDGSNQPQH	TRBV5-1
AISDPGGTSSYNEQF	TRBV10-3
ASSESQGSREAF	TRBV10-1
ASSLARENQPQH	TRBV7-8
ASSVGIGTEAF	TRBV9
ASKTGYSNQPQH	TRBV10-2
ASSLGQREGLNEQY	TRBV13
ASGTFNQPQH	TRBV2
ASSPMRGPSYNEQF	TRBV7-9
ASSQRTVFYGYT	TRBV11-2
ASSQDRDRGREQY	TRBV3-1/TRBV3-2
ASSSPSGNTIY	TRBV25-1
ASSLGQISGNTIY	TRBV18
ASSDDRGRTGELF	TRBV6-1
ATSSHSGQGNTDTQY	TRBV15
ASSLGDSHSGNTIY	TRBV5-1
ASRPLGQADTEAF	TRBV27
ASSSRRGADTQY	TRBV21-1
ASSPSGGDQY	TRBV18
ASSETLSVNYYGYT	TRBV2
ASSQVYDYGYT	TRBV14
ASSPRLAGEQF	TRBV9
ASRVGVNYGYT	TRBV5-1
AISDREETEAF	TRBV10-3
ASSYRKDMNTEAF	TRBV6-2/TRBV6-3
ASSNLAGARTDTQY	TRBV3-1/TRBV3-2
ASSLGHSNTEAF	TRBV7-3
ASSVTGTLGQPQH	TRBV19
ASSLLATNEKLF	TRBV18
ASSRERGYNEQF	TRBV4-1
ASSEDSLNTEAF	TRBV16
ASSLAGQGERAYT	TRBV5-4
ASSHPGQGVDNGYT	TRBV4-1
SVEAVRRTQY	TRBV29-1
ASSFVDSNQPQH	TRBV7-9
SVEGGQGGGF	TRBV29-1
ASSLTGSSGTDTQY	TRBV5-1
ASSSLTGGTEAF	TRBV5-1
ASSHPGSFPKTQY	TRBV11-2
ASSARSGQGAYEQY	TRBV7-6
ASSQDRWRGTSTDTQY	TRBV3-1/TRBV3-2
ASSLLSRGKTGANVLT	TRBV11-2
ASSLRDGYEKLF	TRBV3-1/TRBV3-2
ASSLGQGAFGYT	TRBV5-1
ASSPSAWDTSYGYT	TRBV4-1
ASSPRDGPRTEAF	TRBV27
AISESRGGTEAF	TRBV10-3
ASSQGGGYNSPLH	TRBV4-2
ASSQDTGGYNEQF	TRBV4-2
ASTHLVGFGETQY	TRBV3-1/TRBV3-2